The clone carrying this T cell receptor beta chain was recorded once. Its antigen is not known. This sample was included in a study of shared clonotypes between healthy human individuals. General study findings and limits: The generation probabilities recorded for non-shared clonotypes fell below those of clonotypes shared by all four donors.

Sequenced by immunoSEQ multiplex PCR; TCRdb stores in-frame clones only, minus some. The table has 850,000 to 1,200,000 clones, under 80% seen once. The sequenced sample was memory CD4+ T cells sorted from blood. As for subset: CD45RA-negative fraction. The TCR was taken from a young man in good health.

CDR3 coding DNA: TGTGCCAGCAGTCCTAGTTCCCCCACAGATACGCAGTATTTT. Translating gives CASSPSSPTDTQYF. The gene calls are TRBV6-6 and TRBJ2-3; the D is unclear. The germline V gene has CDR1 MNHNY and CDR2 SVGAGI (reference sequence). This CDR3 is built from 14 residues. Trimming stripped 5 bases from V and 2 bases from J, with 11 bases between.